This record looks at one T cell receptor (beta chain) sequence and its context. Its antigen remains unknown. The data were taken from a study of T cell responses to AZD1222 COVID-19 vaccine. The CDR3 length is 16 residues. Germline-derived CDR1 and CDR2 are SGHTA and FQGTGA. Trimming took 5 bases from V and 4 from J; bases not matched to a gene: 12. The assay was immunoSEQ multiplex PCR, and TCRdb's table has in-frame clones only and misses some. The sample includes 140,000 or so clones, about 90% seen only once; the top ten take about 7.5%. Study-wide points: Following two doses of AZD1222, Spike-specific TCR breadth and depth rose. Targets within unmutated variant regions were reportedly found for nearly half of spike-specific TCRs. Donors were largely white British and mainly female; clonal diversity was possibly underestimated. Seropositivity was recorded at baseline in only 6 or 7 AZD1222 recipients.

Specimen: peripheral blood, collected 28 days after the second dose of the MenACWY control vaccine. V is TRBV7-3 and J is TRBJ2-7; 9 bases match TRBD1. The receptor was isolated from an adult who received the MenACWY meningococcal vaccine as a control. The CDR3, as DNA: TGTGCCAGCAGCCAAACAGGGGGCAGGGAGAGGTACGAGCAGTACTTC. Translating gives CASSQTGGRERYEQYF.